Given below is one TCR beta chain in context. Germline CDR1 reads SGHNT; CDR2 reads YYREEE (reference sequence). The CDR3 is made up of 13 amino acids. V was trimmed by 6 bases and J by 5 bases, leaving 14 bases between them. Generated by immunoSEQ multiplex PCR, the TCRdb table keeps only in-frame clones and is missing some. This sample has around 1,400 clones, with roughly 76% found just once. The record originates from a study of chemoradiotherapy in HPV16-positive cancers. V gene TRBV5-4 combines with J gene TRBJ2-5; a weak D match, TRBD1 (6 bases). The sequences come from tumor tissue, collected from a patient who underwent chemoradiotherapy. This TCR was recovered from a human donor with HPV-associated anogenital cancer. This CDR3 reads CASTRDIWETQYF. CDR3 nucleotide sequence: TGTGCCAGCACCCGGGACATTTGGGAGACCCAGTACTTC. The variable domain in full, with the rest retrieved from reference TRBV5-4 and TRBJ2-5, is ETGVTQSPTHLIKTRGQQVTLRCSSQSGHNTVSWYQQALGQGPQFIFQYYREEENGRGNFPPRFSGLQFPNYSSELNVNALELDDSALYLCASTRDIWETQYFGPGTRLLVL.